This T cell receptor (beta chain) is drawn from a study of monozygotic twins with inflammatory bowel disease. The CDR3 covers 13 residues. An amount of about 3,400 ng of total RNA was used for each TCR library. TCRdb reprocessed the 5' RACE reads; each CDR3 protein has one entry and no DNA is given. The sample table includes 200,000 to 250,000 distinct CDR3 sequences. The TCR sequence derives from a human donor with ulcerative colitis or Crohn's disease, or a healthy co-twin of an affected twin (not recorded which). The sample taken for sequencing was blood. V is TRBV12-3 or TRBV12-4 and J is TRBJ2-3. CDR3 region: CASTSGPTDTQYF.